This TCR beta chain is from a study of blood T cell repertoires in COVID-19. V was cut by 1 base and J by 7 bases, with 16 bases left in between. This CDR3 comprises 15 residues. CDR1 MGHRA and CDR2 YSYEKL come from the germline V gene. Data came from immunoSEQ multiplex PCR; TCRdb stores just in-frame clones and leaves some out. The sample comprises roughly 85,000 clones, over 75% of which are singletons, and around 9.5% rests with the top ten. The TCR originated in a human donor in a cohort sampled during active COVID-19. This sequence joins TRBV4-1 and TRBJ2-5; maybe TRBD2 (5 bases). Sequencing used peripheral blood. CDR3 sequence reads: CASSQGEGAKGTQYF. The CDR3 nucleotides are TGCGCCAGCAGCCAAGGTGAGGGCGCCAAAGGGACCCAGTACTTC.